Below are 24 T cell receptor beta chains sequenced from a single sample in a study of glioma-infiltrating T cells after dendritic cell vaccination. Time point: after dendritic cell vaccination, including at tumor progression/relapse. Produced via immunoSEQ multiplex PCR; TCRdb's table is partial and in-frame only. The data show about 100,000 clones, 65% to 85% seen once. The sequencing used blood, collected after dendritic cell vaccination. The source of these receptors is a human donor with glioblastoma.

This sequence joins TRBV2 and TRBJ2-7, with 7 positions matching TRBD1. After removal of 1 base from V and 11 bases from J, the junction contained 2 bases not matched to a gene. CDR3 length equals 11 residues. Germline-derived CDR1 and CDR2 are SNHLY and FYNNEI. The CDR3 spells CASSEVGGEYF. CDR3 DNA sequence: TGTGCCAGCAGTGAAGTAGGGGGCGAGTACTTC.

The CDR3 DNA reads TGCAGCGTCGGGTGGGACTTGAACAATGAGCAGTTCTTC. Encoded protein: CSVGWDLNNEQFF. The chain is built from TRBV29-1 and TRBJ2-1, with D tentatively TRBD2 (6 bases). V lost 6 bases and J lost 5, with 14 bases in between. The germline CDR1 and CDR2 sequences are SQVTM and ANQGSEA. CDR3 length: 13 residues.

The V call is TRBV7-9, the J call TRBJ2-7; the match to TRBD2 covers 8 bases. V gave up 5 bases and J gave up 3 bases; unmatched junction bases: 6. This CDR3 has 14 residues. In germline, CDR1 is SEHNR, CDR2 FQNEAQ (reference sequence). The CDR3 DNA reads as TGTGCCAGCAGCCCCCCCGGGACTAGCTACGAGCAGTACTTC. This gives the protein CASSPPGTSYEQYF.

This clone qualifies as medium-sized (0.01 to 0.1%). The chain is built from TRBV2 and TRBJ2-3, with 11 bases lining up with TRBD2. Trimming removed 6 bases from V and 2 bases from J; junction bases left unmatched: 4. Germline CDR1 is SNHLY and CDR2 is FYNNEI. The CDR3 totals 15 residues. CDR3 sequence: CASSGTSGTTDTQYF. CDR3 DNA: TGTGCCAGCAGCGGGACTAGCGGAACCACAGATACGCAGTATTTT. The variable domain in full, completed from reference TRBV2 and TRBJ2-3, reads EPEVTQTPSHQVTQMGQEVILRCVPISNHLYFYWYRQILGQKVEFLVSFYNNEISEKSEIFDDQFSVERPDGSNFTLKIRSTKLEDSAMYFCASSGTSGTTDTQYFGPGTRLTVL.

V is TRBV5-1 and J is TRBJ2-5; D unclear. The germline V gene encodes CDR1 SGHRS and CDR2 YFSETQ. Trimming cost V 4 bases and J 0 bases, with 13 bases left between them. This CDR3 has 15 residues. The CDR3 region has the DNA TGCGCCAGCAGCCGCACCTGGGCGTACCAAGAGACCCAGTACTTC. The encoded protein is CASSRTWAYQETQYF.

This clone was detected only a few times. J is TRBJ1-1 and V is TRBV7-9; 7 bases are a match to TRBD1. Per germline, CDR1 SEHNR and CDR2 FQNEAQ (reference sequence). The trim removed 3 bases at V and 5 bases at J, leaving 9 bases unmatched. The CDR3 consists of 15 residues. This CDR3 reads CASSLNTGVLTEAFF. The CDR3 region has the DNA TGTGCCAGCAGCTTGAACACAGGGGTTTTGACTGAAGCTTTCTTT. The variable domain in full, completed from reference TRBV7-9 and TRBJ1-1, reads DTGVSQNPRHKITKRGQNVTFRCDPISEHNRLYWYRQTLGQGPEFLTYFQNEAQLEKSRLLSDRFSAERPKGSFSTLEIQRTEQGDSAMYLCASSLNTGVLTEAFFGQGTRLTVV.

The rearrangement joins TRBV28 to TRBJ1-2, with D uncertain. Germline CDR1 reads MDHEN; CDR2 reads SYDVKM. V gave up 5 bases and J gave up 1 base, with 11 bases separating them. The CDR3 runs 14 residues. Here the CDR3 reads CASSTPPYNYGYTF. CDR3 nucleotides: TGTGCCAGCAGTACTCCGCCTTATAACTATGGCTACACCTTC.

For this clone: Other nucleotide sequences from this sample produce the same CDR3. The chain uses TRBV5-1 and TRBJ2-1, with 9 bases aligning to TRBD1. Trimming removed 3 bases from V and 6 bases from J; junction bases left unmatched: 7. Germline-derived CDR1 and CDR2 are SGHRS and YFSETQ. The CDR3 sequence is 15 residues long. CDR3: CASSWGQGYVNEQFF. CDR3 sequence (DNA): TGCGCCAGCAGCTGGGGACAGGGATACGTCAATGAGCAGTTCTTC.

J is TRBJ2-7 and V is TRBV19; weak D call: TRBD1 (6 bases). The V and J ends lost 3 bases and 3 bases respectively, with 18 bases between them. This CDR3 contains 16 residues. Looked up from germline, CDR1 is LNHDA and CDR2 is SQIVND (reference sequence). In nucleotides, the CDR3 is TGTGCCAGTAGTATTGGGGACACTGCCATGGGCTACGAGCAGTACTTC. Translated: CASSIGDTAMGYEQYF.

Here the CDR3 DNA reads TGTGCCAGCAGGTCGACTAGCGGCACAGATACGCAGTATTTT. This encodes CASRSTSGTDTQYF. V usage is TRBV6-6 and J usage is TRBJ2-3; 8 positions match TRBD2. The junction had 3 bases not matched to a gene; V was cut back by 6 bases and J by 1 base. The CDR3 loop spans 14 amino acids. The germline gives CDR1 MNHNY, CDR2 SVGAGI (reference sequence).

The V call is TRBV10-3, the J call TRBJ1-2; D ambiguous. V dropped 9 bases and J dropped 6 bases, with 20 bases sitting between them. Germline assignment: CDR1 ENHRY and CDR2 SYGVKD. The CDR3 length is 14 residues. Here the CDR3 DNA reads TGTGCCATTCTAGCGCCAGGCCAGCATAATGGCTACACCTTC. Translated, it gives CAILAPGQHNGYTF.

V is TRBV28 and J is TRBJ1-2; 10 bases are shared with TRBD1. The CDR3 sequence is 16 residues long. Looked up from germline, CDR1 is MDHEN and CDR2 is SYDVKM. Losses at the gene ends were 6 bases for V and 8 bases for J; bases not matched to a gene: 15. CDR3 in amino acids: CASRQPIPGQGRGYTF. The CDR3 bases are TGTGCCAGCAGGCAGCCCATCCCGGGACAGGGGCGAGGCTACACCTTC.

This chain uses TRBV5-1 with TRBJ1-4; D may be TRBD1 (5 bases). The CDR3 extends over 12 amino acids. Trimming took off 4 bases at V and 8 bases at J, with 9 bases between the two ends. Germline V gene data show CDR1 as SGHRS and CDR2 as YFSETQ. CDR3 amino acids: CASSPQGEKLFF. CDR3 DNA: TGCGCCAGCAGCCCGCAGGGAGAAAAACTGTTTTTT.

In this sample, this clone is medium-sized. CDR3 sequence reads: CASSQVESRAGGYTF. Here the CDR3 DNA reads TGCGCCAGCAGCCAAGTAGAATCCAGGGCTGGCGGCTACACCTTC. J is TRBJ1-2 and V is TRBV4-1; D is possibly TRBD1 (5 bases). Germline lookup yields CDR1 MGHRA and CDR2 YSYEKL. This CDR3 region has 15 residues. V was clipped by 1 base and J by 8 bases, with 17 bases between them.

The gene calls are TRBV25-1 and TRBJ2-1, with a possible D match to TRBD1 (5 bases). This CDR3 is built from 18 residues. V lost 3 bases and J 2 bases, leaving 20 bases between the germline ends. Germline-derived CDR1 and CDR2 are MGHDK and SYGVNS. The CDR3, as DNA: TGTGCCAGCAGTGATGCCAAGAGGACACCAGGGCCCTACAATGAGCAGTTCTTC. Its protein product is CASSDAKRTPGPYNEQFF.

The chain recombines TRBV5-1 with TRBJ2-6; the D is unclear. Per the germline V gene, CDR1 is SGHRS and CDR2 is YFSETQ. The CDR3 spans 15 residues. Trimming removed 0 bases at V and 2 bases at J, with 6 bases between. The DNA of the CDR3 is TGCGCCAGCAGCTTGGGTCCCACTGGGGCCAACGTCCTGACTTTC. As protein: CASSLGPTGANVLTF.

This chain links TRBV9 with TRBJ1-2; 9 positions match TRBD1. Germline V gene lookup returns CDR1 SGDLS and CDR2 YYNGEE. The CDR3 contains 15 residues. The junction had 5 bases not matched to a gene; V was cut back by 3 bases and J by 2 bases. As DNA, the CDR3 is TGTGCCAGCAGCGCCGGTGGACAGGGGAACTATGGCTACACCTTC. Its protein product is CASSAGGQGNYGYTF.

The sample holds one count of this clone. The chain carries TRBV19 and TRBJ1-1, with a possible D match to TRBD1 (5 bases). Germline V gene sequence: CDR1 LNHDA, CDR2 SQIVND (reference sequence). V gave up 5 bases and J gave up 4 bases, with 17 bases separating them. The CDR3 is made up of 15 amino acids. CDR3 coding DNA: TGTGCCAGTAGTCACCACGGGGGGGGAGGCACTGAAGCTTTCTTT. Translation gives CASSHHGGGGTEAFF.

There are a few counts of this clone. The chain is built from TRBV10-3 and TRBJ2-7; a weak D match, TRBD1 (7 bases). The length of the CDR3 is 14 residues. The V end was cut by 6 bases, the J end by 0 bases, with 12 bases between. Germline CDR1 and CDR2: ENHRY and SYGVKD. The DNA of the CDR3 is TGTGCCATCAGGGCAGGGGGGAGCTCCTACGAGCAGTACTTC. This codes for CAIRAGGSSYEQYF.

This clone was seen only a few times. This chain connects TRBV12-5 to TRBJ1-4; D may be TRBD1 (5 bases). V was trimmed by 0 bases and J by 12 bases, leaving 11 bases between them. Germline CDR1 reads LGHNT; CDR2 reads FRNRAP. The CDR3 is 13 amino acids. The CDR3 protein is CASGLVGTLELFF. CDR3 sequence (DNA): TGTGCTAGTGGTTTGGTTGGGACTCTGGAACTGTTTTTT. The full variable domain, rest sourced from reference TRBV12-5 and TRBJ1-4, is DARVTQTPRHKVTEMGQEVTMRCQPILGHNTVFWYRQTMMQGLELLAYFRNRAPLDDSGMPKDRFSAEMPDATLATLKIQPSEPRDSAVYFCASGLVGTLELFFGSGTQLSVL.

The V and J genes are TRBV2 and TRBJ1-2; 7 positions match TRBD1. Germline-derived CDR1 and CDR2 are SNHLY and FYNNEI. This CDR3 is built from 13 residues. V dropped 6 bases and J dropped 2; count of bases not matched to a gene: 3. The CDR3 is CASSPGQNYGYTF. CDR3 DNA sequence: TGTGCCAGCAGCCCGGGACAGAACTATGGCTACACCTTC.

V gene TRBV2 combines with J gene TRBJ2-1; 10 bases align to TRBD2. The junction had 12 bases not matched to a gene; V was cut back by 6 bases and J by 7 bases. Germline loops: CDR1 SNHLY, CDR2 FYNNEI. The CDR3 totals 16 residues. CDR3 in amino acids: CASRDSGRTWGNEQFF. CDR3 in DNA: TGTGCCAGCAGGGATAGCGGGAGGACGTGGGGGAATGAGCAGTTCTTC.

This clone was observed once. The V and J genes are TRBV27 and TRBJ1-6; TRBD1 agrees at 7 bases. The CDR3 covers 15 residues. The J segment lost 5 bases and the V segment lost 5 bases, leaving 6 bases of the junction unmatched. Germline values: CDR1 MNHEY, CDR2 SMNVEV (reference sequence). This CDR3 is CASSSRDSHNSPLHF. The DNA for the CDR3 is TGTGCCAGCAGTAGCCGGGACAGTCATAATTCACCCCTCCACTTT.

The chain uses TRBV30 and TRBJ1-5, with 9 bases aligning to TRBD1. Germline V CDR1 and CDR2: GTSNPN, SVGIG (reference sequence). J gave up 6 bases and V 3 bases, and 12 bases lay outside the gene matches. The CDR3 consists of 16 residues. The CDR3 DNA reads as TGTGCCTGGAGCCCCGGACAGGGGTTCACCGGTCAGCCCCAGCATTTT. Encoded protein: CAWSPGQGFTGQPQHF.